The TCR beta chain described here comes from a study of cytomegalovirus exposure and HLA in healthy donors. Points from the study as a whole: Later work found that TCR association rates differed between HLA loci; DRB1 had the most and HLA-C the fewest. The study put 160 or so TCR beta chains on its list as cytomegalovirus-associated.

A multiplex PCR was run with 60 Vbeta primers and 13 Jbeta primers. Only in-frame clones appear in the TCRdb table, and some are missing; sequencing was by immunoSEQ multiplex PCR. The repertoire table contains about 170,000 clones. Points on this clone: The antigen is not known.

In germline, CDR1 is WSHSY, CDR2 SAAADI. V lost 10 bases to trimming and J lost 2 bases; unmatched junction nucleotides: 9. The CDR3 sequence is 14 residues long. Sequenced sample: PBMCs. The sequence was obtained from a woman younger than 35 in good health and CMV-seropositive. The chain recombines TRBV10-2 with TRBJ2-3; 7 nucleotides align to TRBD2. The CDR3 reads CATHTSGITDTQYF. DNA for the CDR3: TGCGCCACCCACACCAGCGGGATCACAGATACGCAGTATTTT.